The text below deals with one TCR beta chain. The target of this receptor is not known. One base away there is no much larger clone; base qualities are not given. At one collaborating source in Seattle, patients were enrolled during active infection and were followed longitudinally through the course of disease. Each collaborating institution followed its own protocols to collect whole blood in K2EDTA tubes. Collaborator samples were shipped for TCRbeta analysis as frozen whole blood, isolated PBMCs, or DNA extracted from either sample type. V trim: 2 bases; J trim: 5 bases; unmatched bases: 3. The CDR3 runs 14 amino acids, cysteine and phenylalanine included. Just CDR3 DNA is preserved here, 42 bases in frame from base 1. CDR1 and CDR2 are drawn from the germline V gene: MGHDK, SYGVNS. This sample stems from a study of blood T cell repertoires in COVID-19 (dated by TCRdb to about 2020). As for the study more broadly: Collaborator samples came from the United States, Italy and Spain and covered acute and convalescent phases of COVID-19. Samples were obtained from the ongoing ImmuneRACE study (first 160 participants) and from some 1,300 subjects provided by 6 global collaborators. The sample metadata nearly always contained a de-identified subject ID, COVID-19 status, age in years and sex. Deeply sampled blood TCRbeta repertoires from subjects exposed to, actively infected with, or recovered from COVID-19 were included in the dataset. The repertoires were released in a freely available public database intended as a resource for research on the immune response to SARS-CoV-2. Where available, HLA class I and class II types were taken from metadata supplied by the sample provider and were not determined by assay-based typing. The prospective study material was composed of cDNA or gDNA derived from T cells, B-cell-depleted T cells, or PBMCs.

TCRbeta CDR3 regions were amplified from genomic DNA by means of the immunoSEQ Assay, a bias-controlled multiplex PCR. The published analysis was carried out like this. Within the assay, amplification of reference gene primers was used to estimate how many nucleated cells each sample contained. Sequence reads were collapsed and filtered to measure the absolute abundance of every unique TCRbeta CDR3 rearrangement. For each sample, productive Simpson clonality was calculated as the square root of Simpson's diversity index over productive rearrangements. The immuneACCESS repertoire file appears here via TCRdb, limited to in-frame rearrangements. These files lack a portion of the clones; in checked studies, under half of the deficit traces to unresolved V genes, and the cause of the others is not known. D and trimming were read from the DNA, whereas the V and J calls and clone size are those reported in that table. Recorded for this sample are about 350,000 clones; roughly nine tenths of them occurred a single time. Jointly, the top ten make up 3.9% of the sample.

Results and caveats for the whole study, not just this receptor: Clinical and demographic metadata were provided uncurated, with the amount varying by source and participant.

Material for sequencing was peripheral blood. The clonotype comes from a woman aged 55 to 70 with COVID-19, enrolled during active disease. The rearranged chain carries TRBV25-1 and TRBJ1-1, and TRBD1 aligns with 9 junction nucleotides. The CDR3 region reads CASSETGGLTEAFF. The DNA sequence is TGTGCCAGCAGTGAAACAGGGGGCCTGACTGAAGCTTTCTTT.